This TCR beta chain was documented in a study of T cells in Graves' hyperthyroidism and ophthalmopathy. Whole-study results and caveats: Blood also contained most expanded thyroid clonotypes above 0.001.

TCR beta CDR3 regions were amplified from RNA transcripts. The primer set for the first-round RT-PCR of the TCR CDR3 was HTBI. MiXCR, applied by TCRdb to the multiplex PCR reads, yields one record per CDR3 protein. The table records more than 650,000 distinct CDR3 sequences, 12% to 15% of them present only once. Newly diagnosed hyperthyroidism, duration under 2 months, in patients aged 18 to 65. Together with thyroid ultrasound, orbital computed tomography, serum thyroxine and TRAb, clinical symptoms were used for diagnoses. This clonotype was detected many times. Its antigen is not known. In germline, CDR1 is SGHTA, CDR2 FQGNSA. The CDR3 contains 16 residues. Trimming took off 5 bases at V and 1 base at J, with 15 bases between the two ends.

This sequence was found in a woman aged 18-35 years with Graves' hyperthyroidism. The chain couples TRBV7-2 to TRBJ2-1, with D perhaps TRBD2 (6 bases). Sequenced input: blood. The CDR3 sequence: CASSGGRAPSYNEQFF. The DNA for the CDR3 is TGTGCCAGCAGCGGGGGGAGAGCGCCTTCCTACAATGAGCAGTTCTTC.